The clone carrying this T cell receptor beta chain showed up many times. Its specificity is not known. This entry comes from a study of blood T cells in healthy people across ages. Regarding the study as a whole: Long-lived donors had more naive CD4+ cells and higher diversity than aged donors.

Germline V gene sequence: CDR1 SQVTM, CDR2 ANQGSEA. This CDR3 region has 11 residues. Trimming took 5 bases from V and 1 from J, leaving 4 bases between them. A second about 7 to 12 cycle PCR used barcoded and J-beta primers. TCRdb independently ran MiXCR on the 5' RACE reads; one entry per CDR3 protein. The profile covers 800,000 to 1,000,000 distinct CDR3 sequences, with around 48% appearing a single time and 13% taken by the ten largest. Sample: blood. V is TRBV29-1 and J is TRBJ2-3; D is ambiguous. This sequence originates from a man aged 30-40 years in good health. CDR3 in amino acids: CSVQGTDTQYF. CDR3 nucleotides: TGCAGCGTTCAGGGCACAGATACGCAGTATTTT.